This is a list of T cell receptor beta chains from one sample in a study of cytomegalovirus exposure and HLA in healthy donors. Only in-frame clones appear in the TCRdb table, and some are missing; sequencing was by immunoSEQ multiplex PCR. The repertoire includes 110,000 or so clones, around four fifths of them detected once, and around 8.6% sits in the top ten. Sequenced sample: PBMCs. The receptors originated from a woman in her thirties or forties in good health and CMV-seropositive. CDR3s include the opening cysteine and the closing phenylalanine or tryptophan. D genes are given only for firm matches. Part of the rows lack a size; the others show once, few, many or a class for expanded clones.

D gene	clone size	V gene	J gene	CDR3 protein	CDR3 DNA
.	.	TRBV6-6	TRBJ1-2	CASTKQSNYGYTF	TGTGCCAGCACAAAACAGAGTAACTATGGCTACACCTTC
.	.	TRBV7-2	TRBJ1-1	CASSLERNTEAFF	TGTGCCAGCAGCTTAGAGAGAAACACTGAAGCTTTCTTT
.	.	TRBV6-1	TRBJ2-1	CASSVDSPDNEQFF	TGTGCCAGCAGCGTCGACAGTCCTGACAATGAGCAGTTCTTC
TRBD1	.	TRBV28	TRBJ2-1	CASNGQGLDEQFF	TGTGCCAGCAACGGACAGGGGCTCGACGAGCAGTTCTTC
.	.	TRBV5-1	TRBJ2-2	CASSSSWNTGELFF	TGCGCCAGCAGCTCGTCGTGGAACACCGGGGAGCTGTTTTTT
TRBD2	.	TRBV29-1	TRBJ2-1	CSVEVGLAGGNEQFF	TGCAGCGTTGAAGTCGGGCTAGCGGGAGGAAATGAGCAGTTCTTC
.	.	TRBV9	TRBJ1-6	CASSVRPGSYNSPLHF	TGTGCCAGCAGCGTAAGGCCAGGCAGTTATAATTCACCCCTCCACTTT
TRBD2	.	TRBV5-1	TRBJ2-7	CASSSLAGPFEQYF	TGCGCCAGCAGTTCATTAGCGGGACCCTTCGAGCAGTACTTC
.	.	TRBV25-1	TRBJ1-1	CASSEYRDGDTEAFF	TGTGCCAGCAGTGAGTACAGGGACGGGGACACTGAAGCTTTCTTT
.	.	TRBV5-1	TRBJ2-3	CASSLEGGDGTDTQYF	TGCGCCAGCAGCTTGGAAGGCGGGGATGGCACAGATACGCAGTATTTT
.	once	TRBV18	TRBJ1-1	CASSPPLQQMKAFF	TGTGCCAGCTCACCACCTCTTCAACAAATGAAAGCTTTCTTT
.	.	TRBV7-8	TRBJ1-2	CASSPLTRSGYGYTF	TGTGCCAGCAGCCCGCTTACTAGGTCGGGGTATGGCTACACCTTC
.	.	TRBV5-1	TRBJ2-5	CASSSPAGAKTQYF	TGCGCCAGCAGCTCGCCGGCGGGGGCGAAGACCCAGTACTTC
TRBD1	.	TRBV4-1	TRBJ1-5	CASSQSGARGPQPQHF	TGCGCCAGCAGCCAATCTGGGGCCAGGGGGCCTCAGCCCCAGCATTTT
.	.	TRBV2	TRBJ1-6	CASAPLDSPLHF	TGTGCCAGCGCGCCGTTAGATTCACCCCTCCACTTT
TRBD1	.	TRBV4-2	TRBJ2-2	CASSSTGGETGELFF	TGTGCCAGCAGCTCGACAGGGGGGGAAACCGGGGAGCTGTTTTTT
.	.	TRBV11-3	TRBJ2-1	CASRQGSDEQFF	TGTGCCAGCAGACAGGGTTCGGATGAGCAGTTCTTC
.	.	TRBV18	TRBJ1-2	CASSPDSNYGYTF	TGTGCCAGCTCACCGGACAGCAACTATGGCTACACCTTC
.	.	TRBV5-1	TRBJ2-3	CASSLNLLLTDTQYF	TGCGCCAGCAGCTTGAACTTACTTTTGACAGATACGCAGTATTTT
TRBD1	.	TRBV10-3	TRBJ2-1	CAIRQGDEQFF	TGTGCCATCAGACAGGGGGATGAGCAGTTCTTC
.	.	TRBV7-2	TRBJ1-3	CASSSSSGNTIYF	TGTGCCAGCAGCTCGAGCTCTGGAAACACCATATATTTT
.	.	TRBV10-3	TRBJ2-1	CAISDLPPTAGEQFF	TGTGCCATCAGTGATCTCCCCCCGACAGCAGGTGAGCAGTTCTTC
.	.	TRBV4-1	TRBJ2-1	CASSQLTSRNNEQFF	TGCGCCAGCAGCCAATTAACGTCTAGGAACAATGAGCAGTTCTTC
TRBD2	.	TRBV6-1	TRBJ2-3	CASSEIGLAGPTDTQYF	TGTGCCAGCAGCGAAATCGGACTAGCGGGACCCACAGATACGCAGTATTTT
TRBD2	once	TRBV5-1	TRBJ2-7	CASSLASSGIIGSSYEQYF	TGCGCCAGCAGCTTGGCCTCTAGCGGGATTATCGGAAGCTCCTACGAGCAGTACTTC
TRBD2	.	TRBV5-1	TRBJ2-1	CASSPGAWTSGKQFF	TGCGCCAGCAGCCCTGGGGCATGGACTAGCGGAAAGCAGTTCTTC
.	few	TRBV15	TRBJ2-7	CATSDLTRRGEQYF	TGTGCCACCAGCGACTTGACTAGACGCGGCGAGCAGTACTTC
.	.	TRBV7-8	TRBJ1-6	CASKRGSSYNSPLHF	TGTGCCAGCAAGAGGGGGAGCTCCTATAATTCACCCCTCCACTTT
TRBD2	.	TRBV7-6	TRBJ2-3	CASSLAGGSTDTQYF	TGTGCCAGCAGCTTAGCGGGGGGGAGCACAGATACGCAGTATTTT
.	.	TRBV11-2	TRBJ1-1	CASSLDSGTSTEAFF	TGTGCCAGCAGCTTAGATTCGGGGACTAGCACTGAAGCTTTCTTT
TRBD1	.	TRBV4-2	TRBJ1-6	CASSHLEQGAGSPLHF	TGTGCCAGCAGCCACCTAGAACAGGGGGCAGGATCACCCCTCCACTTT
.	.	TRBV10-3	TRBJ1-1	CATSSGEAGTEAFF	TGTGCCACCTCTTCAGGGGAAGCTGGAACTGAAGCTTTCTTT
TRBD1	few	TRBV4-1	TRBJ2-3	CASSQGAQGRTDTQYF	TGCGCCAGCAGCCAAGGGGCACAGGGGAGAACAGATACGCAGTATTTT
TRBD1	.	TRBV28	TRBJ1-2	CASRTTGVGGYTF	TGTGCCAGCAGAACAACAGGGGTTGGTGGCTACACCTTC
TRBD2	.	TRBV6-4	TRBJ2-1	CASSEIPTLAGYNEQFF	TGTGCCAGCAGTGAAATCCCCACGCTAGCGGGCTACAATGAGCAGTTCTTC
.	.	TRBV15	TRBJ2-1	CATSRKLGGGGGSYNEQFF	TGTGCCACCAGCAGAAAACTTGGCGGGGGCGGGGGCTCCTACAATGAGCAGTTCTTC
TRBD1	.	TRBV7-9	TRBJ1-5	CASSSTGVGSNQPQHF	TGTGCCAGCAGCTCGACAGGGGTTGGGAGCAATCAGCCCCAGCATTTT
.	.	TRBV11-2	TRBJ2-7	CASSLLDYEQYF	TGTGCCAGCAGCTTGCTAGACTACGAGCAGTACTTC
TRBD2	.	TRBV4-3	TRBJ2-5	CASSQDAALAGGRETQYF	TGCGCCAGCAGCCAAGATGCCGCCTTAGCGGGGGGGCGAGAGACCCAGTACTTC
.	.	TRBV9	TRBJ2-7	CASSTWGAAQVYEQYF	TGTGCCAGCAGCACGTGGGGCGCGGCACAAGTCTACGAGCAGTACTTC
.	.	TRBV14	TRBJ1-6	CASSLSAGALHF	TGTGCCAGCAGTCTCTCTGCAGGGGCCCTCCACTTT
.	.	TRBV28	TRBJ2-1	CASSLPGNDNEQFF	TGTGCCAGCAGTTTACCCGGGAATGATAACGAGCAGTTCTTC
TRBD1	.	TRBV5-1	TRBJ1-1	CASSLGTGPTEAFF	TGCGCCAGCAGCTTGGGGACAGGGCCCACTGAAGCTTTCTTT
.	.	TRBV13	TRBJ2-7	CASSSSGAGEQYF	TGTGCCAGCAGCTCCTCCGGGGCGGGAGAGCAGTACTTC
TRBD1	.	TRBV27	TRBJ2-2	CASSWRTGATGELFF	TGTGCCAGCAGTTGGAGGACAGGGGCCACCGGGGAGCTGTTTTTT
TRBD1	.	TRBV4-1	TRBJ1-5	CASSRRTGGSNQPQHF	TGCGCCAGCAGCCGACGGACAGGGGGAAGCAATCAGCCCCAGCATTTT
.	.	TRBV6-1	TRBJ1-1	CASTYGQSTEAFF	TGTGCCAGCACTTACGGACAGAGCACTGAAGCTTTCTTT
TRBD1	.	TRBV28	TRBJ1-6	CASNGRDSFFYNSPLHF	TGTGCCAGCAATGGCCGGGACAGCTTTTTCTATAATTCACCCCTCCACTTT
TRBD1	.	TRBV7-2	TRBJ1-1	CASSLGTGQGRPDTEAFF	TGTGCCAGCAGCTTAGGGACCGGACAGGGGAGACCGGACACTGAAGCTTTCTTT
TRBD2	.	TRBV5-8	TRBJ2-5	CASSLRGGALETQYF	TGTGCCAGCAGCTTGCGGGGGGGGGCCCTCGAGACCCAGTACTTC
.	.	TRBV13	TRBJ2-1	CASSAQGFAIDEQFF	TGTGCCAGCAGCGCCCAGGGGTTCGCTATCGATGAGCAGTTCTTC
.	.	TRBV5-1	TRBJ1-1	CASSLQGSSNTEAFF	TGCGCCAGCAGCCTACAGGGTTCGTCGAACACTGAAGCTTTCTTT
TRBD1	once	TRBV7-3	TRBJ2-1	CASSWSGTGGYNEQFF	TGTGCCAGCAGCTGGTCCGGGACAGGGGGCTACAATGAGCAGTTCTTC
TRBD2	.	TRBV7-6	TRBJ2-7	CASSSSGVTYEQYF	TGTGCCAGCAGCTCTAGCGGGGTCACCTACGAGCAGTACTTC
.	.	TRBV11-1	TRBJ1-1	CASSLGYTSEAFF	TGTGCCAGCAGCTTAGGGTACACCTCCGAAGCTTTCTTT
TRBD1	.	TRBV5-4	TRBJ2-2	CASMGDRNTGELFF	TGTGCCAGCATGGGGGACAGGAACACCGGGGAGCTGTTTTTT
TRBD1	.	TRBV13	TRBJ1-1	CASSFGTARIRSVEAFF	TGTGCCAGCAGCTTCGGGACAGCACGAATCAGAAGCGTTGAAGCTTTCTTT